Each of the 15 T cell receptor beta chains below was sequenced from the same sample in a study of T cells in Graves' hyperthyroidism and ophthalmopathy. RNA transcripts provided the source from which TCR beta CDR3 regions were amplified. Initially, a first-round RT-PCR of the TCR CDR3 employed the HTBI primer set. TCRdb re-analysed the multiplex PCR reads in MiXCR, keeping a single row per CDR3 protein. The data show 450,000 to 500,000 distinct CDR3 sequences, approximately 23% seen once. The specimen was blood. Receptor source: a woman aged 70-85 years with Graves' ophthalmopathy.

This chain links TRBV19 with TRBJ2-5; TRBD1 or TRBD2 may be the D gene (6 bases each). The length of the CDR3 is 13 residues. CDR1 LNHDA and CDR2 SQIVND come from the germline V gene (reference sequence). Trimming removed 4 bases at V and 5 bases at J, with 11 bases between. CDR3 protein: CASSRGARETQYF. DNA of the CDR3: TGTGCCAGTAGTAGGGGGGCGCGGGAGACCCAGTACTTC.

On this clonotype: At one of its ends the junction is not consistent with the germline gene, which may arise from a read error. The chain couples TRBV5-1 to TRBJ1-4; perhaps TRBD1 as D (6 bases). Germline V lookup: CDR1 SGHRS, CDR2 YFSETQ. This CDR3 has 14 residues. CDR3 region: CVSSLTAGDEKLFF. The CDR3 DNA is TGCGTCAGCAGCTTGACGGCAGGGGACGAAAAACTGTTTTTT.

A few counts support this clonotype. The CDR3 region is CASNYLQGTTEAFF. DNA for the CDR3: TGTGCCAGCAACTACCTACAGGGAACCACTGAAGCTTTCTTT. The chain employs TRBV6-2 or TRBV6-3 and TRBJ1-1; tentative D call: TRBD1 (6 bases). The CDR3 extends over 14 amino acids. The ends were cut back, 7 bases at V and 4 bases at J, with 16 bases in the middle. Germline V gives CDR1 MNHEY, CDR2 SVGEGT.

This clonotype has only a few counts. J is TRBJ1-5 and V is TRBV28; 8 bases map to TRBD1. V shed 4 bases and J 1 base; nucleotides not matched to a gene: 3. The CDR3 totals 15 residues. Germline V gene sequence: CDR1 MDHEN, CDR2 SYDVKM. CDR3 in DNA: TGTGCCAGCAGTTCCAGGGGGCGAAGCAATCAGCCCCAGCATTTT. Protein: CASSSRGRSNQPQHF.

The table lists this clonotype with a few counts. The V and J genes are TRBV6-2 or TRBV6-3 and TRBJ2-7; D is perhaps TRBD1 or TRBD2 (5 bases each). Trimming shortened V by 0 bases and J by 5 bases, and 8 bases separated the two germline ends. CDR3 length: 13 amino acids. Germline CDR1 MNHEY, CDR2 SVGEGT. Here the CDR3 reads CASSYSMGDEQYF. CDR3 nucleotide sequence: TGTGCCAGCAGTTACTCGATGGGGGACGAGCAGTACTTC.

Points on this clonotype: The final CDR3 position lacks the conserved phenylalanine or tryptophan, pointing to a likely read error. This rearrangement joins TRBV3-1 to TRBJ2-7, with D possibly matching TRBD1 (5 bases). The CDR3 has 14 amino acids. Germline V gene lookup returns CDR1 LGHDT and CDR2 YNNKEL (reference sequence). Trimming took 3 bases from V and 6 from J, leaving 15 bases between them. The CDR3 DNA reads as TGTGCCAGCAGCCAGGGCAGGGCGTCTTCCGAGCAGTACCTC. Its protein product is CASSQGRASSEQYL.

The V call is TRBV12-3 or TRBV12-4, the J call TRBJ2-1; 9 nucleotides align to TRBD2. Losses at the gene ends were 8 bases for V and 8 bases for J; bases not matched to a gene: 13. The CDR3 spans 15 residues. The CDR3 spells CASSRGGRVLDEQFF. Here the CDR3 DNA reads TGTGCCAGCTCGAGGGGCGGGAGGGTCCTTGATGAGCAGTTCTTC.

About this clonotype itself: This may be a read error: a much more frequent sequence differs by one nucleotide. The chain recombines TRBV28 with TRBJ1-1; a weak D match, TRBD1 (5 bases). The CDR3 has 13 amino acids. The V end lost 10 bases, the J end lost 0 bases, and 12 bases lay between the germline ends. Germline V CDR1 and CDR2: MDHEN, SYDVKM. The CDR3 DNA follows: TGTGCCATCACGGGGGTCATGAACACTGAAGCTTTCTTT. This sequence encodes CAITGVMNTEAFF.

This chain links TRBV6-2 or TRBV6-3 with TRBJ1-5; 7 nucleotides line up with TRBD1. CDR1 is MNHEY, CDR2 SVGEGT, per germline. The CDR3 length is 16 residues. The J segment lost 1 base and the V segment lost 0 bases, leaving 3 bases of the junction unmatched. Here the CDR3 DNA reads TGTGCCAGCAGTTACTCAAGGGGGCAAAGCAATCAGCCCCAGCATTTT. Its translation is CASSYSRGQSNQPQHF.

At least ten counts were recorded for this clonotype. The chain is built from TRBV20-1 and TRBJ2-1, with a possible D match to TRBD2 (5 bases). Germline loops: CDR1 DFQATT, CDR2 SNEGSKA (reference sequence). CDR3 length equals 13 residues. Deletions cut 5 bases from V and 2 bases from J, with 10 bases between. The CDR3 DNA follows: TGCAGTGCTGGACTTGCCGCCTACAATGAGCAGTTCTTC. Translating gives CSAGLAAYNEQFF.

The rearrangement links TRBV11-2 to TRBJ1-2; D is perhaps TRBD1 (5 bases). The ends were cut back, 5 bases at V and 2 bases at J, with 18 bases in the middle. The CDR3 contains 16 residues. The germline V gene has CDR1 SGHAT and CDR2 FQNNGV. The CDR3 protein is CASSQSRDGPNYGYTF. CDR3 bases: TGTGCCAGCAGCCAATCCCGGGACGGACCAAACTATGGCTACACCTTC.

In this sample, this clonotype turned up a few times. The chain recombines TRBV19 with TRBJ1-5; D is undetermined. CDR1 and CDR2 from the germline V gene are LNHDA and SQIVND (reference sequence). The CDR3 is 13 amino acids. Trimming stripped 4 bases from V and 6 bases from J, with 10 bases between. Here the CDR3 DNA reads TGTGCCAGTAGTAACAGTGTATTTCAGCCCCAGCATTTT. It yields the protein CASSNSVFQPQHF.

This clonotype has ten or more counts. The rearrangement uses TRBV28 and TRBJ1-2, with TRBD1 matching over 10 bases. The trim removed 5 bases at V and 8 bases at J, leaving 14 bases unmatched. Per the germline V gene, CDR1 is MDHEN and CDR2 is SYDVKM. There are 16 residues in the CDR3. CDR3 sequence (DNA): TGTGCCAGCAGTGCTATCTTGGGACAGGGGAGACGCGGCTACACCTTC. It encodes CASSAILGQGRRGYTF.

This clonotype was observed at least ten times. The chain is built from TRBV12-3 or TRBV12-4 and TRBJ2-1, with D maybe TRBD1 (6 bases). Between the trimmed V and J ends, which lost 4 bases and 3 bases, there was a span of 22 bases. The CDR3 loop spans 18 amino acids. CDR3 in amino acids: CASSSAVGTRVHYNEQFF. Written as DNA, the CDR3 is TGTGCCAGCAGTTCGGCCGTAGGGACACGTGTTCACTACAATGAGCAGTTCTTC.

V and J are TRBV19 and TRBJ2-5, with 8 bases fitting TRBD1. In germline, CDR1 is LNHDA, CDR2 SQIVND (reference sequence). CDR3 length equals 15 residues. Unmatched junction bases numbered 4, after V lost 4 bases and J lost 0 bases. CDR3 region: CASSRWTGNQETQYF. DNA of the CDR3: TGTGCCAGTAGTAGATGGACAGGGAACCAAGAGACCCAGTACTTC.